Listed below are T cell receptor beta chains from one sample, sequenced in a study of OX40 agonist ivuxolimab in advanced cancers. Profiling relied on immunoSEQ multiplex PCR, and the TCRdb table lists in-frame clones only, not all of them. Of around 94,000 clones listed, around 85% were seen once; the top ten hold 3.8%. The specimen comprised CD4+ or CD8+ T cells sorted from blood, sampled in a trial of the OX40 agonist ivuxolimab. These receptors were obtained from an adult with an advanced solid tumor such as melanoma, head and neck, liver or kidney cancer. Both conserved end residues are part of each CDR3. Clone size is not always given. Where it is, it says once, few, many or a class for expanded clones.

>TRBV5-1|NA
CASSPLWQGVPRVHGYTF
>TRBV7-6|once
CASSLTGGGETQYF
>TRBV2|NA
CASSGTGEQPQHF
>TRBV19|once
CASPEVTGELFF
>TRBV5-6|NA
CASSFGPATYEQYF
>TRBV4-1|NA
CASSQDGTLTKYF
>TRBV2|NA
CASSVQQGNYEQYF
>TRBV14|NA
CASSQVGQLTYGYTF
>TRBV4-3|NA
CASSQGAGSGNTIYF
>TRBV19|NA
CASSSHRQGVDNEQFF
>TRBV11-2|NA
CASSSSGTRSYEQYF
>TRBV4-3|NA
CASSQGSRGVTDTQYF
>TRBV7-3|NA
CASSAASGVGELFF
>TRBV11-2|NA
CASSLGMQGPGNTIYF
>TRBV7-2|NA
CASSRGLAGNNEQFF
>TRBV5-8|NA
CASSLGVEETQYF
>TRBV19|NA
CASSIGAGNTIYF
>TRBV7-2|once
CASSTYIYYGYTF
>TRBV19|NA
CATLELAGDPDTQYF
>TRBV13|NA
CASSLGDRVFGKAEAFF
>TRBV14|NA
CASSHSLAGDSYEQYF
>TRBV5-1|NA
CASSLSSGFYEQYF
>TRBV29-1|NA
CMAGAVDTQYF
>TRBV4-1|NA
CASSQAPLNQPQHF
>TRBV11-2|once
CASSRTGGADEQFF
>TRBV5-4|NA
CASSLGGVGSYNEQFF
>TRBV2|NA
CASTDPGAGYNEQFF
>TRBV7-3|few
CASSLSSGSYNEQFF
>TRBV5-1|NA
CASSLAGNGNQPQHF
>TRBV9|NA
CASSAYTGELFF
>TRBV7-9|once
CASTGTGGLRLDF
>TRBV28|NA
CASSSRDRGYYGYTF
>TRBV7-2|few
CASSSSGLAGSEQYF
>TRBV7-9|NA
CASAQGFGEKLFF
>TRBV4-1|NA
CASSPTSGRAHEQFF
>TRBV7-9|NA
CASSLTTGTGSSYEQYF
>TRBV7-9|NA
CASSLGVWNSPLHF
>TRBV21-1|NA
CASSKCPRRGTDTQYF
>TRBV25-1|NA
CASTQVGDRDMNTEAFF
>TRBV7-2|NA
CASSLSRGTDTQYF
>TRBV7-9|NA
CASSRDSQETQYF
>TRBV6-1|NA
CAYSPGASGSDEQFF
>TRBV28|NA
CASSPRDEAFF
>TRBV2|once
CASSADRGQADTQYF
>TRBV10-3|NA
CAISEKETQYF
>TRBV28|NA
CASFAGVSSGANVLTF
>TRBV5-6|once
CASSFSGEFNEQFF
>TRBV7-8|NA
CASSSPASGQYF
>TRBV5-4|NA
CASSLSTGNYEQYF
>TRBV5-1|NA
CASSLDRGNTEAFF
>TRBV11-2|NA
CASSYTVADEQFF
>TRBV6-1|NA
CASSAPDRGIYEQYF
>TRBV30|NA
CAWSPPDRVYSNQPQHF
>TRBV7-6|NA
CASSLADSAPEQFF
>TRBV9|NA
CASSVAPEQETQYF